The present TCR beta chain was sequenced within a study of identical twins. The CDR3 length is 14 residues. Germline loops: CDR1 MNHEY, CDR2 SMNVEV (reference sequence). The V end lost 5 bases, the J end lost 4 bases, and 15 bases lay between the germline ends. It was template switching that added a universal primer site, and there were unique molecular identifiers on the cDNA. TCRdb itself ran the 5' RACE reads through MiXCR, one entry per CDR3 protein. The sample consists of more than 200,000 distinct CDR3 sequences, roughly 10% of them appearing once. This TCR came from a woman younger than 30 in good health. The gene calls are TRBV27 and TRBJ2-7, with D hard to call. Sample: memory (CD45RO+) T cells sorted from blood. In DNA, the CDR3 is TGTGCCAGCAGTCCTTATAGTTATGGGTACGAGCAGTACTTC. This codes for CASSPYSYGYEQYF.